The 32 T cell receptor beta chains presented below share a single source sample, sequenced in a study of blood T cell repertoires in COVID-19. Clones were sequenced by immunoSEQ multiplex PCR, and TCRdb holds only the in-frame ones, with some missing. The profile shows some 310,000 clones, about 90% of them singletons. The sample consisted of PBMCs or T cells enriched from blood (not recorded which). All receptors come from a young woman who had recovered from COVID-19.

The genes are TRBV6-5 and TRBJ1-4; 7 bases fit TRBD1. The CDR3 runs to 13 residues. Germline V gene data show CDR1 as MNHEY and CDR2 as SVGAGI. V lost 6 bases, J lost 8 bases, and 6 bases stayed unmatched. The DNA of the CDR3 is TGTGCCAGCAGAAGACAGGGTAGGGAAAAACTGTTTTTT. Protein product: CASRRQGREKLFF.

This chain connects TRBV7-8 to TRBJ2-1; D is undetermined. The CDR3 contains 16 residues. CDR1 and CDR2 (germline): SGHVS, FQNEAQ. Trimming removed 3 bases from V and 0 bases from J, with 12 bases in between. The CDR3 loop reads CASSFSDQSSYNEQFF. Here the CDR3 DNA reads TGTGCCAGCAGCTTCAGCGACCAGAGCTCCTACAATGAGCAGTTCTTC.

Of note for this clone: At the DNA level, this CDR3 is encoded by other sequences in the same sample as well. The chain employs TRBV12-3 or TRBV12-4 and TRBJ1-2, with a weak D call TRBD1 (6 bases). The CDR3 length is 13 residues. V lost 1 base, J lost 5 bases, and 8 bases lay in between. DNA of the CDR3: TGTGCCAGCAGTTTAGGACAGGATTATGGCTACACCTTC. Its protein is CASSLGQDYGYTF.

The CDR3 sequence: CASSPDGQDSGNTIYF. The CDR3 DNA follows: TGTGCCAGCAGCCCCGACGGACAGGACTCTGGAAACACCATATATTTT. The genes are TRBV11-2 and TRBJ1-3; 7 bases align to TRBD1. Germline lookup yields CDR1 SGHAT and CDR2 FQNNGV. J was trimmed by 0 bases and V by 5 bases; bases with no gene match: 7. The CDR3 is 16 amino acids.

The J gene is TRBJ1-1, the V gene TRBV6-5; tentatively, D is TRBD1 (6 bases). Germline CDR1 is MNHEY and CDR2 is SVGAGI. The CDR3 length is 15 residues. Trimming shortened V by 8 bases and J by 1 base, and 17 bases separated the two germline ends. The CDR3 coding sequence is TGTGCCAGCCATACATCGGGGACACCGAACACTGAAGCTTTCTTT. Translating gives CASHTSGTPNTEAFF.

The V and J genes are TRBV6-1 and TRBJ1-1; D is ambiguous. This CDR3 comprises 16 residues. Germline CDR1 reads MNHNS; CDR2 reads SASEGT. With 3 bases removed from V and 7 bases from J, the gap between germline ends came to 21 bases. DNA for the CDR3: TGTGCCAGCAGTGACTTATTCGGGGTTTCTGAAGTTGAAGCTTTCTTT. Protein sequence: CASSDLFGVSEVEAFF.

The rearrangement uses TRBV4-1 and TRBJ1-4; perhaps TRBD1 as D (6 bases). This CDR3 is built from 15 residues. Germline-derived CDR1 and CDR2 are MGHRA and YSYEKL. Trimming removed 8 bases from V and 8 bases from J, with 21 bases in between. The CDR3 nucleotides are TGCGCCAGCCGTACAACAGGGCGGAGTGTAGAAAAACTGTTTTTT. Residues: CASRTTGRSVEKLFF.

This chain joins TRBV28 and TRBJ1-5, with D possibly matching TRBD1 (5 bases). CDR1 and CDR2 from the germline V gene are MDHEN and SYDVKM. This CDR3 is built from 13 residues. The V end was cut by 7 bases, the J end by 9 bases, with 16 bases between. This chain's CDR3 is CASTKGAARPQHF. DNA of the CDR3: TGTGCCAGCACAAAAGGGGCGGCCAGGCCCCAGCATTTT.

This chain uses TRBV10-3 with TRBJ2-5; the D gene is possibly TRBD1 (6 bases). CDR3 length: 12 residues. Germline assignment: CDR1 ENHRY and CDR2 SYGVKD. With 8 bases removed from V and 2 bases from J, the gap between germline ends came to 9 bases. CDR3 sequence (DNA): TGTGCCATCGCGGACAGTCAAGAGACCCAGTACTTC. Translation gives CAIADSQETQYF.

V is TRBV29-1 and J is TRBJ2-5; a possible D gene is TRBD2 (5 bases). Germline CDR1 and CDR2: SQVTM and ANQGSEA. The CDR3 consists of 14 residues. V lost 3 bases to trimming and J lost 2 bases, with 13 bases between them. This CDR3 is CSVDRGLTQETQYF. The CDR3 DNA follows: TGCAGCGTTGATAGAGGACTGACTCAAGAGACCCAGTACTTC. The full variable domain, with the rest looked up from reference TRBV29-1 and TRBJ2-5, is SAVISQKPSRDICQRGTSLTIQCQVDSQVTMMFWYRQQPGQSLTLIATANQGSEATYESGFVIDKFPISRPNLTFSTLTVSNMSPEDSSIYLCSVDRGLTQETQYFGPGTRLLVL.

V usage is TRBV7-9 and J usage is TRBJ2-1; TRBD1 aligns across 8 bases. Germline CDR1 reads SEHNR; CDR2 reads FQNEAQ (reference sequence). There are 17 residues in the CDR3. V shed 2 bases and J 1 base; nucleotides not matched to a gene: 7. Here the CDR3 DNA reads TGTGCCAGCAGCTTACGAGGCAGGGGGCTTTCCTACAATGAGCAGTTCTTC. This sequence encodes CASSLRGRGLSYNEQFF.

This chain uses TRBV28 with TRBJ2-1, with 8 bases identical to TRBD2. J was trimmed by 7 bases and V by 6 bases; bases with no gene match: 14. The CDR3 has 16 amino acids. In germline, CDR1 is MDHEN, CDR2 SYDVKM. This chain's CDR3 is CASSRSAGDIWNEQFF. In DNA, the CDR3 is TGTGCCAGCAGCCGATCAGCGGGAGACATCTGGAATGAGCAGTTCTTC.

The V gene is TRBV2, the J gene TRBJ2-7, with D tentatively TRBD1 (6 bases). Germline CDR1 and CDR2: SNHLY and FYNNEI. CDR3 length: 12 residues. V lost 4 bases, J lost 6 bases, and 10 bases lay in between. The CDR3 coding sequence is TGTGCCAGCAGTGGGGGACAAGCCGAGCAGTACTTC. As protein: CASSGGQAEQYF.

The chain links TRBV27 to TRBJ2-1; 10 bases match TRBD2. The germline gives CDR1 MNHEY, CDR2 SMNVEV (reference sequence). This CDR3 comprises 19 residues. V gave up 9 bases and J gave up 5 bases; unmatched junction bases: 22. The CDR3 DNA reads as TGTGCCAGGGGGCGGGAAGAAAATGGGAGCGGGAGGGTAAACAATGAGCAGTTCTTC. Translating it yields CARGREENGSGRVNNEQFF.

CDR3 coding DNA: TGTGCCAGCAGGTCCGGAGGGGGGGACAGGCTTTGGGGCTACACCTTC. Residues: CASRSGGGDRLWGYTF. V gene TRBV27 combines with J gene TRBJ1-2; 8 bases fit TRBD1. The CDR3 totals 16 residues. The germline V gene encodes CDR1 MNHEY and CDR2 SMNVEV (reference sequence). V trimming: 6 bases; J trimming: 8 bases; junction bases outside the gene matches: 17.

Written as DNA, the CDR3 is TGTGCCAGCTCTCAATTATCCGGGACAAGGGGTGAGCAGTTCTTC. Protein sequence: CASSQLSGTRGEQFF. The chain has TRBV18 and TRBJ2-1; a weak D match, TRBD1 (6 bases). Germline assignment: CDR1 KGHSH and CDR2 LQKENI. The V and J ends lost 6 bases and 9 bases respectively, with 21 bases between them. The CDR3 totals 15 residues.

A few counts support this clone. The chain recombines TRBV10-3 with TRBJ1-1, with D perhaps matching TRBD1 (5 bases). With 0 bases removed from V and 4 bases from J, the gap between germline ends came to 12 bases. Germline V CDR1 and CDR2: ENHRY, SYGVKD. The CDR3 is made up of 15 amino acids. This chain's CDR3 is CAISESRQPSTEAFF. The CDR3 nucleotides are TGTGCCATCAGTGAGTCTCGACAGCCTAGCACTGAAGCTTTCTTT.

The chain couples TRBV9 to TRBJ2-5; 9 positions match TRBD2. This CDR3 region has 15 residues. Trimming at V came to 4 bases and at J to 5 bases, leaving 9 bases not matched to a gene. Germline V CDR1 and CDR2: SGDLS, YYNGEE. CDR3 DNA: TGTGCCAGCAGCTCTAGCGGGATAATGTCGGAGACCCAGTACTTC. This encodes CASSSSGIMSETQYF.

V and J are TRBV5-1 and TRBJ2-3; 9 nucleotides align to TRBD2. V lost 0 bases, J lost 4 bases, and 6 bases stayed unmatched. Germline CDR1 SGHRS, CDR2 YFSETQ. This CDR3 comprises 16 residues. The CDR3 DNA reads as TGCGCCAGCAGCTTGGGGTCTAGCGGGATGGCAGATACGCAGTATTTT. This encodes CASSLGSSGMADTQYF.

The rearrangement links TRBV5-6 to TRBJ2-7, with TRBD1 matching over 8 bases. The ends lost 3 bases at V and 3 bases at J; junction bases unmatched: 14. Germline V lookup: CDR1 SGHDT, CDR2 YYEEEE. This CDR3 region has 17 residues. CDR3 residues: CASSWTEGSGQGYEQYF. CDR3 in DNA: TGTGCCAGCAGCTGGACGGAAGGTAGTGGACAGGGCTACGAGCAGTACTTC.

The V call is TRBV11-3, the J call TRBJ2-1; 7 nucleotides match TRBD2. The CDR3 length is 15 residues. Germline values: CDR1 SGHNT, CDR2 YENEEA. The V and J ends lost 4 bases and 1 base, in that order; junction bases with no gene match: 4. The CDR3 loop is CASSYTSVSYNEQFF. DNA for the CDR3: TGTGCCAGCAGCTACACTAGCGTATCCTACAATGAGCAGTTCTTC.

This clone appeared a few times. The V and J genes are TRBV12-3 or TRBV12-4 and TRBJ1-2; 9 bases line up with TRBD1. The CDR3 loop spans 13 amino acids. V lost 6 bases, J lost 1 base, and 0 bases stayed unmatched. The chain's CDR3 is CASRTGGNYGYTF. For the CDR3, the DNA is TGTGCCAGCAGGACAGGGGGTAACTATGGCTACACCTTC.

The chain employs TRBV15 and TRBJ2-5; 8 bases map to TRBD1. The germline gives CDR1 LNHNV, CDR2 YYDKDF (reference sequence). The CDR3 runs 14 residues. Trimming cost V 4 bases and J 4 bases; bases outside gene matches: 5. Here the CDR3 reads CATSKGQGGETQYF. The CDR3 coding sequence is TGTGCCACCAGCAAAGGACAGGGCGGAGAGACCCAGTACTTC.

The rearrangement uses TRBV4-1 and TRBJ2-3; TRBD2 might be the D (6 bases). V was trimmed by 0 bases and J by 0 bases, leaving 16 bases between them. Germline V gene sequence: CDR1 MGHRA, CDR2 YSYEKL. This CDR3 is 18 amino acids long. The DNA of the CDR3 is TGCGCCAGCAGCCAAGATCACGTTAGCGGCGCTAGCACAGATACGCAGTATTTT. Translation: CASSQDHVSGASTDTQYF.

Here the CDR3 reads CSACGEGRDIQYF. For the CDR3, the DNA is TGCAGTGCTTGTGGAGAGGGTCGGGACATTCAGTACTTC. The chain carries TRBV20-1 and TRBJ2-4, with D maybe TRBD2 (5 bases). Deletions cut 5 bases from V and 8 bases from J, with 16 bases between. This CDR3 contains 13 residues. Germline-derived CDR1 and CDR2 are DFQATT and SNEGSKA (reference sequence).

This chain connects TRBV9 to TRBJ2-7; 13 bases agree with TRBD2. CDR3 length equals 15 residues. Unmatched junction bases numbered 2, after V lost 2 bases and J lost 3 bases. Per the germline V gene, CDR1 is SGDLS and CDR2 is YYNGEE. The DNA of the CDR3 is TGTGCCAGCAGCGTCGGACTAGCGGGAGTCTACGAGCAGTACTTC. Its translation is CASSVGLAGVYEQYF.

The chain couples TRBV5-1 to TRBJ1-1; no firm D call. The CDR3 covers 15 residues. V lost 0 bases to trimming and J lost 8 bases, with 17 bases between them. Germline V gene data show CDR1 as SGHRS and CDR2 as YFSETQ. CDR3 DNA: TGCGCCAGCAGCTTGGGGTCACTGGGATCGGGAGAAGCTTTCTTT. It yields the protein CASSLGSLGSGEAFF.

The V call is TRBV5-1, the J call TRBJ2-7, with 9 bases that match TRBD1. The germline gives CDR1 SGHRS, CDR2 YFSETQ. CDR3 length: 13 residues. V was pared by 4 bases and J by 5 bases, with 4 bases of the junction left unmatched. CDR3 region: CASSPGTGNEQYF. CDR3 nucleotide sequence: TGCGCCAGCAGCCCCGGGACAGGGAACGAGCAGTACTTC.

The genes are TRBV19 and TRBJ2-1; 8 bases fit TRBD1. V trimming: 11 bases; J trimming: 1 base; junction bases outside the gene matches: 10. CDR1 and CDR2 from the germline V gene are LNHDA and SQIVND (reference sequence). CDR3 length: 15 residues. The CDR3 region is CACQLGTGSYNEQFF. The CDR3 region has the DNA TGTGCCTGCCAGTTGGGGACAGGATCCTACAATGAGCAGTTCTTC.

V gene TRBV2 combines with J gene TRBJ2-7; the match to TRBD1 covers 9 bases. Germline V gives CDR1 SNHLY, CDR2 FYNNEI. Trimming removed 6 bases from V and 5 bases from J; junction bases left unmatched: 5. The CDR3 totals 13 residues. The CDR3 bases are TGTGCCAGCAGCGGACAGGGGATGCACGAGCAGTACTTC. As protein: CASSGQGMHEQYF. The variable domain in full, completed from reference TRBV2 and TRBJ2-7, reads EPEVTQTPSHQVTQMGQEVILRCVPISNHLYFYWYRQILGQKVEFLVSFYNNEISEKSEIFDDQFSVERPDGSNFTLKIRSTKLEDSAMYFCASSGQGMHEQYFGPGTRLTVT.

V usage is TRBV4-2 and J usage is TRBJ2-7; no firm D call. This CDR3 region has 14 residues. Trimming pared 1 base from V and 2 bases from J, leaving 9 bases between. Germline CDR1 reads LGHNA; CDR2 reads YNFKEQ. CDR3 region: CASSQGSGPYEQYF. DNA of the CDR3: TGTGCCAGCAGCCAAGGAAGTGGCCCCTACGAGCAGTACTTC.

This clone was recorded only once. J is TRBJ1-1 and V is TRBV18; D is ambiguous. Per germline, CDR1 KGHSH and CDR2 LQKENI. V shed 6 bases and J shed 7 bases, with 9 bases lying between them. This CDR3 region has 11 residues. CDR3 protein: CASSQVDEAFF. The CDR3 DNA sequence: TGTGCCAGCTCCCAGGTTGATGAAGCTTTCTTT.